This TCR beta chain was captured by sequencing in a study of T cell responses to AZD1222 COVID-19 vaccine. This CDR3 spans 16 amino acids. Germline loops: CDR1 SGHKS, CDR2 YYEKEE (reference sequence). The J segment lost 7 bases and the V segment lost 0 bases, leaving 9 bases of the junction unmatched. Findings and limits, study-wide: Donors were mostly white British, more females; clonal diversity possibly underestimated. The reported proportion of spike-specific TCRs targeting unmutated variant regions was nearly half. Spike-specific TCR breadth rose after two AZD1222 doses, and depth rose as well.

Sequenced by immunoSEQ multiplex PCR; TCRdb stores in-frame clones only, minus some. The table has over 80,000 clones, approximately 90% seen once. Turning to this clone: The antigen is not known.

The sample consisted of peripheral blood, taken 28 days after the second AZD1222 dose. The chain employs TRBV5-5 and TRBJ2-7; 11 bases line up with TRBD2. The sequence derives from an adult who received the AZD1222 COVID-19 vaccine. The CDR3 nucleotides read TGTGCCAGCAGCTTGGCCAGTAGCGGGAGGGGGGGGGAGCAGTACTTC. Translation gives CASSLASSGRGGEQYF.